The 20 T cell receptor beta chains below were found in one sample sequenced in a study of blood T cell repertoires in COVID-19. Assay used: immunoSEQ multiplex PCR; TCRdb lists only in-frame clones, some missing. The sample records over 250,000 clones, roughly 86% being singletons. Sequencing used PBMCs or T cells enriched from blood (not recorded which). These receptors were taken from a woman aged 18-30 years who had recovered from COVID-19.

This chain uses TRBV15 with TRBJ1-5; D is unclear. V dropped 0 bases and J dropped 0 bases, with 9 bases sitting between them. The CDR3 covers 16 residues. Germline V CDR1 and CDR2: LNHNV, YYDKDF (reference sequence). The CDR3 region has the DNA TGTGCCACCAGCAGAGATCGGAGCAGTAGCAATCAGCCCCAGCATTTT. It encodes CATSRDRSSSNQPQHF.

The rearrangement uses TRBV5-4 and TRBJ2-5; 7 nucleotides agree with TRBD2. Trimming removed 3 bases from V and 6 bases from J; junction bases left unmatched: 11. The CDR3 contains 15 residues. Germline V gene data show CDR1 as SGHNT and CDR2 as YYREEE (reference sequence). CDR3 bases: TGTGCCAGCAGCTCGGGAGGCGGGATCGGGAAGACCCAGTACTTC. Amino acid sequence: CASSSGGGIGKTQYF.

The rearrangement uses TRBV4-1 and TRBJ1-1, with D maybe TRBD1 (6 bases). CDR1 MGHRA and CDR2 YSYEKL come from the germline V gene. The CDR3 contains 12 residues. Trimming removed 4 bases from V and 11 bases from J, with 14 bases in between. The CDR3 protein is CASSLNGGLAFF. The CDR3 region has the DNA TGCGCCAGCAGCCTCAACGGGGGGCTGGCTTTCTTT.

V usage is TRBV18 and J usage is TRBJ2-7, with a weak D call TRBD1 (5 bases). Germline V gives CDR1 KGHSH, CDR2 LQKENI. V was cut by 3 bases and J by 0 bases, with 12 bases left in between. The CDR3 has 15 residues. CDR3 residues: CASSPGARVSYEQYF. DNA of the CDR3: TGTGCCAGCTCACCGGGCGCCAGGGTCTCCTACGAGCAGTACTTC.

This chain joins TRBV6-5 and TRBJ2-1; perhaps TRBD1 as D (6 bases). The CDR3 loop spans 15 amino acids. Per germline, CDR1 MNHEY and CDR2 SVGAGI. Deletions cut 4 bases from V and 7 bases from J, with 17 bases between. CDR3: CASSFIGQQRNEQFF. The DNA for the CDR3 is TGTGCCAGCAGTTTTATCGGACAGCAGAGAAATGAGCAGTTCTTC.

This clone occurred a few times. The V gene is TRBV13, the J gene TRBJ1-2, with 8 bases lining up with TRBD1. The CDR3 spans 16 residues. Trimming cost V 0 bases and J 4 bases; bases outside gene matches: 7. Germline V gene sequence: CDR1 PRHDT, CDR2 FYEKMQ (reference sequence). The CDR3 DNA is TGTGCCAGCAGCTTAGGCGGACAGGGACTATTCTATGGCTACACCTTC. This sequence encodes CASSLGGQGLFYGYTF.

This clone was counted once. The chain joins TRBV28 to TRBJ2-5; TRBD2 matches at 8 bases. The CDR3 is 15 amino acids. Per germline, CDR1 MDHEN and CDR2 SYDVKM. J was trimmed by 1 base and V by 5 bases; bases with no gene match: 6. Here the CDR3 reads CASSAGLAGQETQYF. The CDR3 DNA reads TGTGCCAGCAGTGCGGGGCTAGCGGGCCAAGAGACCCAGTACTTC.

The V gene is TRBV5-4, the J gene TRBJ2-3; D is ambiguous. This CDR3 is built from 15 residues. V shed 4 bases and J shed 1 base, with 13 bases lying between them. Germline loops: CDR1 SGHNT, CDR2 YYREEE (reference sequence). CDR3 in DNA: TGTGCCAGCAGCCTTTACGCGGCCGGCACAGATACGCAGTATTTT. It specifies CASSLYAAGTDTQYF. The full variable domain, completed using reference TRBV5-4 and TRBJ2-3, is ETGVTQSPTHLIKTRGQQVTLRCSSQSGHNTVSWYQQALGQGPQFIFQYYREEENGRGNFPPRFSGLQFPNYSSELNVNALELDDSALYLCASSLYAAGTDTQYFGPGTRLTVL.

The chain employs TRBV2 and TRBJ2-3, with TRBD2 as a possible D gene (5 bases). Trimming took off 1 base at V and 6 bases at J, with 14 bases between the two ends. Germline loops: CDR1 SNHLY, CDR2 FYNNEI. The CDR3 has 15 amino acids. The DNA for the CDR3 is TGTGCCAGCAGTGAAGTAAGGCTAGCTGGCGATACGCAGTATTTT. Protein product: CASSEVRLAGDTQYF.

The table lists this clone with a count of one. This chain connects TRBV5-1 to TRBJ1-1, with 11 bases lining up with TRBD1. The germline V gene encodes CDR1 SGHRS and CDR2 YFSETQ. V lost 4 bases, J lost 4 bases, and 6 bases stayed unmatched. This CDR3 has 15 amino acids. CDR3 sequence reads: CASSQGQGAITEAFF. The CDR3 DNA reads TGCGCCAGCAGCCAAGGACAGGGGGCCATCACTGAAGCTTTCTTT.

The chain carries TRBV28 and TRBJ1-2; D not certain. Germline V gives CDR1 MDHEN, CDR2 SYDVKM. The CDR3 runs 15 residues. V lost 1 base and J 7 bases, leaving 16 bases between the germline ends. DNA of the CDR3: TGTGCCAGCAGTTTATCTATCTCCCCTCTCCCTGGCTACACCTTC. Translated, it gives CASSLSISPLPGYTF.

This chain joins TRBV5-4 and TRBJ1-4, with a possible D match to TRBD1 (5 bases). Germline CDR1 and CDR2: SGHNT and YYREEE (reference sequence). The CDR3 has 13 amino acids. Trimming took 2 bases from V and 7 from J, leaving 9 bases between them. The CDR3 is CASSFVGGEKLFF. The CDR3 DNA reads TGTGCCAGCAGCTTCGTGGGGGGTGAAAAACTGTTTTTT.

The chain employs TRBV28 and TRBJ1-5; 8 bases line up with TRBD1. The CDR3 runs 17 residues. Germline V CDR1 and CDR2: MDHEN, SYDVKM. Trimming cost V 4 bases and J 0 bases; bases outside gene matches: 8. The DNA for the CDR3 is TGTGCCAGCAGTTCCCGGACAGGGACATATAGCAATCAGCCCCAGCATTTT. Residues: CASSSRTGTYSNQPQHF. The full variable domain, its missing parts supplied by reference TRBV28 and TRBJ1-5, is DVKVTQSSRYLVKRTGEKVFLECVQDMDHENMFWYRQDPGLGLRLIYFSYDVKMKEKGDIPEGYSVSREKKERFSLILESASTNQTSMYLCASSSRTGTYSNQPQHFGDGTRLSIL.

The CDR3 is CASSRYAGVYGYTF. For the CDR3, the DNA is TGTGCCAGCAGCCGATACGCGGGGGTCTATGGCTACACCTTC. The rearrangement links TRBV28 to TRBJ1-2; D is possibly TRBD1 (5 bases). Germline assignment: CDR1 MDHEN and CDR2 SYDVKM. V lost 6 bases to trimming and J lost 4 bases, with 15 bases between them. The CDR3 is made up of 14 amino acids.

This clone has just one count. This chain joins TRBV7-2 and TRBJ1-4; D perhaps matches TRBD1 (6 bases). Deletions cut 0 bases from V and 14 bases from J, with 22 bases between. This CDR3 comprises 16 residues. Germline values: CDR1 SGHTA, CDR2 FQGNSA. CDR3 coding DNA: TGTGCCAGCAGCTTAGCGGGTAGTCAGGGGACGAAAACCCTGTTTTTT. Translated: CASSLAGSQGTKTLFF.

The CDR3 DNA reads as TGTGCCAGCAGTGAGATCGGGACAGGCGAGGGAGATACGCAGTATTTT. This gives the protein CASSEIGTGEGDTQYF. The genes are TRBV14 and TRBJ2-3, with 8 bases aligning to TRBD1. Germline V gene data show CDR1 as SGHDN and CDR2 as FVKESK. The CDR3 has 16 amino acids. The junction had 13 bases not matched to a gene; V was cut back by 6 bases and J by 5 bases. Complete variable domain (other parts from reference TRBV14 and TRBJ2-3): EAGVTQFPSHSVIEKGQTVTLRCDPISGHDNLYWYRRVMGKEIKFLLHFVKESKQDESGMPNNRFLAERTGGTYSTLKVQPAELEDSGVYFCASSEIGTGEGDTQYFGPGTRLTVL.

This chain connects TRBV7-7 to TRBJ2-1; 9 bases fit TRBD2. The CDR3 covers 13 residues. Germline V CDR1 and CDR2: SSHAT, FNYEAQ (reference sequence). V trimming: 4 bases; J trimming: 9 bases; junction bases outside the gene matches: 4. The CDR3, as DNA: TGTGCCAGCAGCTCCGGACTAGCGAGTGAGCAGTTCTTC. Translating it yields CASSSGLASEQFF.

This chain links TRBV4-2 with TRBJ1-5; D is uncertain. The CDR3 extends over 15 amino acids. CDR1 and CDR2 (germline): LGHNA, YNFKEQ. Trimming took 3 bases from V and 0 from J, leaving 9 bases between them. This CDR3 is CASSQGLNSNQPQHF. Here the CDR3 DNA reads TGTGCCAGCAGCCAGGGCCTCAATAGCAATCAGCCCCAGCATTTT.

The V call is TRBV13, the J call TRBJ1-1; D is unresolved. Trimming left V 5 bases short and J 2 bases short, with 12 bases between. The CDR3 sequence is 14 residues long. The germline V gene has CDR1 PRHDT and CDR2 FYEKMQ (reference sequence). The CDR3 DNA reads TGTGCCAGCAGCCCGCTCCGGGTAAACACTGAAGCTTTCTTT. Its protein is CASSPLRVNTEAFF.

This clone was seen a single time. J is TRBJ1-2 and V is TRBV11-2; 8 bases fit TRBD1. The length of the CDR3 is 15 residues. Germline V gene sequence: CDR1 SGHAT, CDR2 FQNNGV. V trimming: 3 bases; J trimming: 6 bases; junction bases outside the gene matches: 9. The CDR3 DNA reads TGTGCCAGCAGCTTCCGGACAGGGATTAAGGATGGCTACACCTTC. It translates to CASSFRTGIKDGYTF.